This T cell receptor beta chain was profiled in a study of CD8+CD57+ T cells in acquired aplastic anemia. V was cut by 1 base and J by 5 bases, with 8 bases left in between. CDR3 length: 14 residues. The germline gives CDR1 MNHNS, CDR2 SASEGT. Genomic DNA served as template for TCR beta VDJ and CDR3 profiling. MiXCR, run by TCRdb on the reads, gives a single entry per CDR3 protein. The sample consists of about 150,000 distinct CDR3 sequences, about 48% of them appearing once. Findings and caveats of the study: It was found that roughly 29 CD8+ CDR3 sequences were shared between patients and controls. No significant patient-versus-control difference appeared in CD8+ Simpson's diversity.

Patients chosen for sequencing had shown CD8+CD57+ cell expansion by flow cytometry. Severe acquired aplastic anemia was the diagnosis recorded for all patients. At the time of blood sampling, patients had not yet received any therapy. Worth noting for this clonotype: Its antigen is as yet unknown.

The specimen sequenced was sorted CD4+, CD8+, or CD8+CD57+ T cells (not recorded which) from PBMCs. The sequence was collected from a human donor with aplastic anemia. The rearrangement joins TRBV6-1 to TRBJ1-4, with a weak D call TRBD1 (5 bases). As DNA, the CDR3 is TGTGCCAGCAGTGAAGGGGGGAGGAATGAAAAACTGTTTTTT. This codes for CASSEGGRNEKLFF.